This TCR beta chain was observed in a study of cytomegalovirus exposure and HLA in healthy donors. 13 Jbeta primers and 60 Vbeta primers were used for the PCR. The method was immunoSEQ multiplex PCR; TCRdb's version includes in-frame clones alone and lacks a portion of them. In the table there are approximately 150,000 clones, 73% of which are singletons. Trimming removed 4 bases from V and 0 bases from J, with 14 bases in between. The CDR3 contains 15 residues. The germline V gene encodes CDR1 SGHRS and CDR2 YFSETQ. This TCR came from a woman younger than 35 in good health and CMV-seronegative. The chain recombines TRBV5-1 with TRBJ2-7, with D possibly TRBD2 on 6 matching bases. Sequencing used PBMCs. The CDR3 region has the DNA TGCGCCAGCAGCCCGGACGCGGAGGGCTCCTACGAGCAGTACTTC. Translating gives CASSPDAEGSYEQYF.